These 7 T cell receptor beta chains came from one sample sequenced in a study of prognosis after radiotherapy for stage I lung cancer. TCR beta CDR3 amplification from genomic DNA was performed by two-round multiplex PCR. With primers specific to each TRBV and TRBJ gene, the first-round PCR was performed. TCRdb passed the multiplex PCR reads through MiXCR, listing each CDR3 protein once. The table lists some 56,000 distinct CDR3 sequences, about 26% of them singletons. Sequenced material: PBMCs, taken before or after stereotactic body radiation therapy (not recorded which). These receptors originate from a donor aged 50 or older with non-small cell lung cancer.

In its sample, this clonotype was seen many times. V gene TRBV12-3 or TRBV12-4 combines with J gene TRBJ2-5; 11 nucleotides align to TRBD2. This CDR3 contains 16 residues. V was clipped by 3 bases and J by 0 bases; unmatched bases: 3. The CDR3 is CASSFRLAGYQETQYF. The CDR3 DNA is TGTGCCAGCAGTTTCCGACTAGCGGGGTACCAAGAGACCCAGTACTTC.

As to this clonotype: A read error likely explains this, since a far larger clone differs by one base. The CDR3 nucleotides are TGTGCCAGCAGGTACAATGGAGACTCTGAAGCTTTCTTT. This sequence encodes CASRYNGDSEAFF. V gene TRBV6-4 combines with J gene TRBJ1-1; D ambiguous. This CDR3 has 13 residues. CDR1 is MRHNA, CDR2 SNTAGT, per germline. Trimming shortened V by 6 bases and J by 6 bases, and 14 bases separated the two germline ends.

The genes are TRBV6-4 and TRBJ2-3; D is ambiguous. This CDR3 is built from 13 residues. Germline assignment: CDR1 MRHNA and CDR2 SNTAGT. The ends were cut back, 5 bases at V and 2 bases at J, with 8 bases in the middle. The CDR3 loop is CASSTGPTDTQYF. The DNA of the CDR3 is TGTGCCAGCAGTACTGGCCCCACAGATACGCAGTATTTT.

The sample holds many counts of this clonotype. The chain carries TRBV10-2 and TRBJ2-2, with D uncertain. The V and J ends lost 0 bases and 3 bases respectively, with 5 bases between them. CDR3 size: 14 residues. Germline V gives CDR1 WSHSY, CDR2 SAAADI. The CDR3 DNA is TGCGCCAGCAGTGAGTCCGACTACACCGGGGAGCTGTTTTTT. Protein sequence: CASSESDYTGELFF.

The gene calls are TRBV7-2 and TRBJ2-5; 11 bases map to TRBD2. The CDR3 runs to 15 residues. The junction had 7 bases not matched to a gene; V was cut back by 5 bases and J by 5 bases. From germline, CDR1 is SGHTA and CDR2 FQGNSA. CDR3 loop: CASSVILAGAETQYF. CDR3 nucleotide sequence: TGTGCCAGCAGCGTAATACTAGCGGGGGCCGAGACCCAGTACTTC.

The sample holds many counts of this clonotype. This chain uses TRBV20-1 with TRBJ1-3; no reliable D call. The CDR3 loop spans 13 amino acids. With 3 bases removed from V and 2 bases from J, the gap between germline ends came to 8 bases. The germline V gene encodes CDR1 DFQATT and CDR2 SNEGSKA (reference sequence). This CDR3 reads CSARGKTGNTIYF. CDR3 bases: TGCAGTGCTAGGGGAAAGACTGGAAACACCATATATTTT.

The table lists this clonotype with many counts. The chain is built from TRBV12-3 or TRBV12-4 and TRBJ1-2; no reliable D call. The CDR3 sequence is 14 residues long. V lost 5 bases and J 4 bases, leaving 14 bases between the germline ends. The CDR3 loop reads CASSPSLDLYGYTF. As DNA, the CDR3 is TGTGCCAGCAGTCCCTCGTTGGACCTCTATGGCTACACCTTC.